This T cell receptor (beta chain) was retrieved from a study of T cell changes during pregnancy in multiple sclerosis. Trimming took off 6 bases at V and 2 bases at J, with 14 bases between the two ends. CDR1 and CDR2 from the germline V gene are LNHDA and SQIVND (reference sequence). The CDR3 has 15 residues. TCRdb keeps only in-frame clones here, not all; method: immunoSEQ multiplex PCR. This table has tens of thousands of clones, roughly 90% appearing once. The receptor was isolated from a female donor in good health, enrolled as a control in a pregnancy study. V usage is TRBV19 and J usage is TRBJ1-3; TRBD1 is a possible D gene (6 bases). The sequences come from CD4+ T cells from peripheral blood mononuclear cells, collected after pregnancy. The CDR3: CASSGAQGTGNTIYF. The CDR3 nucleotides are TGTGCCAGTAGCGGGGCACAGGGAACTGGAAACACCATATATTTT.